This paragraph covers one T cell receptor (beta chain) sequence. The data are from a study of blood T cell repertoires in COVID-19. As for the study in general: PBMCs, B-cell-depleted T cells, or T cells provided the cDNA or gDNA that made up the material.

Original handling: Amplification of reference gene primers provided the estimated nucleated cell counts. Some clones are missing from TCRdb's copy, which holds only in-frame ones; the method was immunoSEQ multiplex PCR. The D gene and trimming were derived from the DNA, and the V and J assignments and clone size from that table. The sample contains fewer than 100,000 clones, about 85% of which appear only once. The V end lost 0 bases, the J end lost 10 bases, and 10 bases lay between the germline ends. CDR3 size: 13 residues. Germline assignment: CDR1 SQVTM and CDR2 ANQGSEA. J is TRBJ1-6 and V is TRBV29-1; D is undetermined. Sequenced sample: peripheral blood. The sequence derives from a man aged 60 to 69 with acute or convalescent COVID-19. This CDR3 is CSVEETDNSPLHF. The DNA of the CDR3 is TGCAGCGTTGAAGAAACAGACAACTCACCCCTCCACTTT.